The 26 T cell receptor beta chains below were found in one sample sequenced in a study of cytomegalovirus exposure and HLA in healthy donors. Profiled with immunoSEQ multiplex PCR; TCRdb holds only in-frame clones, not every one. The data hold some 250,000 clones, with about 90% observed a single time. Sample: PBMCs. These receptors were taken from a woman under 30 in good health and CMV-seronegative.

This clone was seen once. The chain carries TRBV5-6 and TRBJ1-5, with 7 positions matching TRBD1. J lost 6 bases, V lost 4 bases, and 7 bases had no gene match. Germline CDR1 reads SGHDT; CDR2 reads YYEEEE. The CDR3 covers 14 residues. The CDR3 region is CASSLGTAGQPQHF. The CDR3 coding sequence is TGTGCCAGCAGCCTCGGGACAGCTGGTCAGCCCCAGCATTTT.

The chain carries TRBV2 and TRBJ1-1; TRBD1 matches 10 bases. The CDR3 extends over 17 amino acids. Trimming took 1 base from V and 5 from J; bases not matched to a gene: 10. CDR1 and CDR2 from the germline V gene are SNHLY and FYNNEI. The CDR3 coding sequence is TGTGCCAGCAGTGAAGTGGACAGGGGGTACTCGGCTACTGAAGCTTTCTTT. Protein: CASSEVDRGYSATEAFF.

CDR3 nucleotides: TGTGCCAGCAGCTTGTCTAGCACCGGGGAGCTGTTTTTT. Translated: CASSLSSTGELFF. The chain recombines TRBV5-6 with TRBJ2-2, with D unclear. Trimming pared 1 base from V and 4 bases from J, leaving 5 bases between. CDR3 length: 13 residues. Germline CDR1 and CDR2: SGHDT and YYEEEE.

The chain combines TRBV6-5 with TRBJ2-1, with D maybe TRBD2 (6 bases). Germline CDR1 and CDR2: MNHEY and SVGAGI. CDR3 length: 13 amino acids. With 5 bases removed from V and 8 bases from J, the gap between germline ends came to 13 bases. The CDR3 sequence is CASSIPGVDEQFF. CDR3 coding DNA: TGTGCCAGCAGTATACCGGGGGTCGATGAGCAGTTCTTC.

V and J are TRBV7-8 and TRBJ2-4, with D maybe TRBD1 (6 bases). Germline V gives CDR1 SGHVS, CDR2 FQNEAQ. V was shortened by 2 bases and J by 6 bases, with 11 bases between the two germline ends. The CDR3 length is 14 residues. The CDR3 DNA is TGTGCCAGCAGCTTAATGGCACAGGGAAACATTCAGTACTTC. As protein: CASSLMAQGNIQYF.

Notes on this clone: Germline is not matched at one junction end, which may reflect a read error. The CDR3 DNA follows: TGTGTCAGCAGCCCACGACCGGACTTCGAGCAGTACTTC. This translates into CVSSPRPDFEQYF. The chain couples TRBV27 to TRBJ2-7; D is perhaps TRBD2 (5 bases). The CDR3 extends over 13 amino acids. CDR1 and CDR2 from the germline V gene are MNHEY and SMNVEV (reference sequence).

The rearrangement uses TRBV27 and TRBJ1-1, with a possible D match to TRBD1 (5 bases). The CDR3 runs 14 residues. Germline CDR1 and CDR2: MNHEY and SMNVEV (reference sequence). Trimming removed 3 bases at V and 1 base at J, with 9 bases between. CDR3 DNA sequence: TGTGCCAGCAGTTTCAACAGGCCGAACACTGAAGCTTTCTTT. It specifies CASSFNRPNTEAFF.

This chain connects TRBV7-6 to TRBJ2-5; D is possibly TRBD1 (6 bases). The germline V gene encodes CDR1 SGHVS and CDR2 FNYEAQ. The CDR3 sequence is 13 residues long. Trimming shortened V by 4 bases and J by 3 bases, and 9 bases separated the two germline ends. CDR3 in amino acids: CASSSGTKETQYF. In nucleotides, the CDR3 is TGTGCCAGCAGCTCCGGGACAAAAGAGACCCAGTACTTC.

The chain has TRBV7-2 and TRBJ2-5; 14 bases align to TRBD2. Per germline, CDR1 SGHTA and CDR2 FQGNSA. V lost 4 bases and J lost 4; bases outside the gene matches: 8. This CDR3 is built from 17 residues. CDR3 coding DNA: TGTGCCAGCAGCTCTGGACTAGCGGGGGGCTCAGGAGAGACCCAGTACTTC. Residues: CASSSGLAGGSGETQYF.

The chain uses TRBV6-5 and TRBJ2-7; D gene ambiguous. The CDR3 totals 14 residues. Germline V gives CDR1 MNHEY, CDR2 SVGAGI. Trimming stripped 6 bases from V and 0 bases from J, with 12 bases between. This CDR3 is CASSPQRDSYEQYF. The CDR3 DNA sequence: TGTGCCAGCAGCCCCCAAAGAGACTCCTACGAGCAGTACTTC.

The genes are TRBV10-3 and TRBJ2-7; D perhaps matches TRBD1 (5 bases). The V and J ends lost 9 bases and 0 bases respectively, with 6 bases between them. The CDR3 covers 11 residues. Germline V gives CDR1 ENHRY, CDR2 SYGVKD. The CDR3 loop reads CAMGPSYEQYV. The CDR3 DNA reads TGTGCCATGGGGCCCTCCTACGAGCAGTACGTC.

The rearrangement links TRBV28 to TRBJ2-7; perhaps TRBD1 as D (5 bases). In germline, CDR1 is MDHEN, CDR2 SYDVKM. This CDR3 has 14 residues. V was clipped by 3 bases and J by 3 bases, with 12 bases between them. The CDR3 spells CASSFQGTYYEQYF. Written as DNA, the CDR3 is TGTGCCAGCAGTTTTCAGGGTACTTACTACGAGCAGTACTTC.

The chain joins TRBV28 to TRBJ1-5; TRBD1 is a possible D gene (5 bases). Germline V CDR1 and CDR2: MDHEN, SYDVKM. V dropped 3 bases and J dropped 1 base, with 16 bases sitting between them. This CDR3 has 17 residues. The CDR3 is CASSLWGDTISNQPQHF. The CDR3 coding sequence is TGTGCCAGCAGTTTGTGGGGGGATACGATCAGCAATCAGCCCCAGCATTTT.

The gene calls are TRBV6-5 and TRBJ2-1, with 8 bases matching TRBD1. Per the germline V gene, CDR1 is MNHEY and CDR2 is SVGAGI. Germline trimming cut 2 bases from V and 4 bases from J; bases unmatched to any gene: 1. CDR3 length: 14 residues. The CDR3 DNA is TGTGCCAGCAGTTACCGGGACAGGTACAATGAGCAGTTCTTC. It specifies CASSYRDRYNEQFF.

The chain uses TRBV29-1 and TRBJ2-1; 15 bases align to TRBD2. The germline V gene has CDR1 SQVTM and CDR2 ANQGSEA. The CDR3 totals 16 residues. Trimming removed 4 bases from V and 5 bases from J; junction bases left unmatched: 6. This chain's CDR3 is CSVARTSGGDDNEQFF. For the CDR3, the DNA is TGCAGCGTTGCTCGGACTAGCGGGGGGGACGACAATGAGCAGTTCTTC.

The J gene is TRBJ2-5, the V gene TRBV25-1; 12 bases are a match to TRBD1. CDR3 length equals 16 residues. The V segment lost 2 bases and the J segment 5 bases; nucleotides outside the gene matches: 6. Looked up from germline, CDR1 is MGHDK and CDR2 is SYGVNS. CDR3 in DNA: TGTGCCAGCAGTGAACCGGGGACAGGGGGCGGGGAGACCCAGTACTTC. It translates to CASSEPGTGGGETQYF.

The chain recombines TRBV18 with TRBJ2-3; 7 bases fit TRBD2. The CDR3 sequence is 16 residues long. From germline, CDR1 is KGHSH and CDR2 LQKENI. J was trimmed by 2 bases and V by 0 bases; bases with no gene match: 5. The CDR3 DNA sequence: TGTGCCAGCTCACCACCCGGGGGGATGACCACAGATACGCAGTATTTT. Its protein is CASSPPGGMTTDTQYF.

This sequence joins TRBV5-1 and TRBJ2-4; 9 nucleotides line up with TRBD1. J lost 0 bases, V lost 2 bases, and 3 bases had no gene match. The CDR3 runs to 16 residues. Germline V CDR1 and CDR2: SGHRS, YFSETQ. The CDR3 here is CASSFGTGLAKNIQYF. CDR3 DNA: TGCGCCAGCAGCTTCGGGACAGGGCTAGCCAAAAACATTCAGTACTTC.

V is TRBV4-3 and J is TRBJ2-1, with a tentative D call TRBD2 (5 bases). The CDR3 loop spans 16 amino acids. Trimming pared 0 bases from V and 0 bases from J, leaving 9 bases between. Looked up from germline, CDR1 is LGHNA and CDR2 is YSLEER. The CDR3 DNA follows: TGCGCCAGCAGCCAAGACCGGGGATCCTCCTACAATGAGCAGTTCTTC. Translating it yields CASSQDRGSSYNEQFF.

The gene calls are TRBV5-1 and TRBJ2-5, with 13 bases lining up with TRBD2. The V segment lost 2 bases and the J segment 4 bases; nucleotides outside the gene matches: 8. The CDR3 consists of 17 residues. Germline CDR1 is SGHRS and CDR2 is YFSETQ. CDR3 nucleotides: TGCGCCAGCAGCTTCACTAGCGGGGGGGCAGTGGGAGAGACCCAGTACTTC. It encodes CASSFTSGGAVGETQYF.

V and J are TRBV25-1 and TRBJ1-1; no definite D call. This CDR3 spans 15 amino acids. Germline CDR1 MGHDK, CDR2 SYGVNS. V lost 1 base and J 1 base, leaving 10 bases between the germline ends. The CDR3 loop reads CASSEWVGRNTEAFF. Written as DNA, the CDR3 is TGTGCCAGCAGTGAATGGGTAGGGAGGAACACTGAAGCTTTCTTT.

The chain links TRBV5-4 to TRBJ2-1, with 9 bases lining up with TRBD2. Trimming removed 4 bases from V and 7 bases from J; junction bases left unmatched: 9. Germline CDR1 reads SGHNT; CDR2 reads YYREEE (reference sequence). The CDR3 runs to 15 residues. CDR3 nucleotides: TGTGCCAGCAGCACCGCGGGGGGGCCAGGGAATGAGCAGTTCTTC. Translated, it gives CASSTAGGPGNEQFF. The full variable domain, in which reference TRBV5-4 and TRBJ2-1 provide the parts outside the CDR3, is ETGVTQSPTHLIKTRGQQVTLRCSSQSGHNTVSWYQQALGQGPQFIFQYYREEENGRGNFPPRFSGLQFPNYSSELNVNALELDDSALYLCASSTAGGPGNEQFFGPGTRLTVL.

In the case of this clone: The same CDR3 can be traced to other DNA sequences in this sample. CDR3 protein: CASSPGQGNTIYF. The CDR3 DNA sequence: TGTGCCAGCAGTCCGGGACAGGGGAACACCATATATTTT. The chain combines TRBV6-6 with TRBJ1-3; TRBD1 aligns across 10 bases. With V trimmed by 5 bases and J by 7 bases, 2 bases remained unmatched. This CDR3 spans 13 amino acids. CDR1 and CDR2 from the germline V gene are MNHNY and SVGAGI (reference sequence).

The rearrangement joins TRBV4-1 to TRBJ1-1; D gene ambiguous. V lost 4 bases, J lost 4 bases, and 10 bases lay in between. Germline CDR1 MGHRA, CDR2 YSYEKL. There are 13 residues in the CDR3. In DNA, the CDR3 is TGCGCCAGCAGCCCCGGGGAGCGCACTGAAGCTTTCTTT. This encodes CASSPGERTEAFF.

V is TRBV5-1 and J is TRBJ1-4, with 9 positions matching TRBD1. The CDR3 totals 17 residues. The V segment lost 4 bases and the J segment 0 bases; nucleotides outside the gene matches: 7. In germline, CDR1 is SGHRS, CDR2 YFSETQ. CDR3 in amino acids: CASSRQGDLTTNEKLFF. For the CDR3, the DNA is TGCGCCAGCAGCCGACAGGGGGACCTCACAACTAATGAAAAACTGTTTTTT.

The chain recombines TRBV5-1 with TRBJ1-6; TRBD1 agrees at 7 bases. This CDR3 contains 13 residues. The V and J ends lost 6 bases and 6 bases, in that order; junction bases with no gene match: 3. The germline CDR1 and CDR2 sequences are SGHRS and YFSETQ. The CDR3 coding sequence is TGCGCCAGCATGGCAGGGGGTAATTCACCCCTCCACTTT. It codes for CASMAGGNSPLHF. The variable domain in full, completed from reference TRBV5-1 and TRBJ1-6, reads KAGVTQTPRYLIKTRGQQVTLSCSPISGHRSVSWYQQTPGQGLQFLFEYFSETQRNKGNFPGRFSGRQFSNSRSEMNVSTLELGDSALYLCASMAGGNSPLHFGNGTRLTVT.